These T cell receptor beta chains were read from a single sample in a study of blood T cell repertoires in COVID-19. Method: immunoSEQ multiplex PCR; TCRdb's copy keeps in-frame clones and lacks some. There are 250,000 or so clones in the sample; around 86% occur only once, and roughly 1.9% lies in the top ten. Sequencing used peripheral blood. These receptors were collected from a man aged 30 to 39 who had recovered from COVID-19. CDR3s include the opening cysteine and the closing phenylalanine or tryptophan. A D gene is named only where the DNA matches it firmly. Clone sizes are given selectively: once, few, many, or a class where the clone is expanded.

DNA: TGCGCCAGCAGCTTGGAGGGAGGGGGGAGGACTGAAGCTTTCTTT; CDR3: CASSLEGGGRTEAFF; V: TRBV5-1; size: once; J: TRBJ1-1; D: -
DNA: TGTGCCAGCAGCCTAAGGACGTTCATCGCGGGTGAGCAGTTCTTC; CDR3: CASSLRTFIAGEQFF; V: TRBV3-1/TRBV3-2; size: -; J: TRBJ2-1; D: -
DNA: TGTGCCAGCAGCTTTGCAGGGTCTGGAAACACCATATATTTT; CDR3: CASSFAGSGNTIYF; V: TRBV28; size: -; J: TRBJ1-3; D: -
DNA: TGTGCCAGCAGCTTGTTTGGAGGGGGGGCCCCCGGGGAGCTGTTTTTT; CDR3: CASSLFGGGAPGELFF; V: TRBV11-1; size: -; J: TRBJ2-2; D: -
DNA: TGTGCCAGCAGTGCCAGGGCTGGTGAGCAGTTCTTC; CDR3: CASSARAGEQFF; V: TRBV6-6; size: -; J: TRBJ2-1; D: -
DNA: TGTGCCAGTACCCCAACCTGGGGGGGCACTCAGCCCCAGCATTTT; CDR3: CASTPTWGGTQPQHF; V: TRBV19; size: -; J: TRBJ1-5; D: -
DNA: TGCGCCAGCAGCTTGGCCAGGGTGAACACTGAAGCTTTCTTT; CDR3: CASSLARVNTEAFF; V: TRBV5-1; size: -; J: TRBJ1-1; D: -
DNA: TGTGCCAGCAGCCAAAACCCTACGACAGATTATAGCAATCAGCCCCAGCATTTT; CDR3: CASSQNPTTDYSNQPQHF; V: TRBV3-1/TRBV3-2; size: few; J: TRBJ1-5; D: -
DNA: TGTGCCAGCAGCGTTAGCGGGGGGGCTGCGGATACGCAGTATTTT; CDR3: CASSVSGGAADTQYF; V: TRBV9; size: -; J: TRBJ2-3; D: TRBD2
DNA: TGCGCCAGCAGCCAAGATCTTGGGCTAGCGGGGGGACAAGAGACCCAGTACTTC; CDR3: CASSQDLGLAGGQETQYF; V: TRBV4-1; size: -; J: TRBJ2-5; D: TRBD2
DNA: TGTGCCAGCCGGAGGGGAAACACCGGGGAGCTGTTTTTT; CDR3: CASRRGNTGELFF; V: TRBV12-3/TRBV12-4; size: -; J: TRBJ2-2; D: -
DNA: TGTGCCAGCAGCCCGGGAGCGCGTCTTTCAGATACGCAGTATTTT; CDR3: CASSPGARLSDTQYF; V: TRBV7-2; size: -; J: TRBJ2-3; D: -
DNA: TGTGCCAGCAGCTTCGGGCTCGGGAGCACTGAAGCTTTCTTT; CDR3: CASSFGLGSTEAFF; V: TRBV7-9; size: -; J: TRBJ1-1; D: -
DNA: TGTGCTAGTGGTTTGGTACGGGGACAGGGGGTCTCCTACAATGAGCAGTTCTTC; CDR3: CASGLVRGQGVSYNEQFF; V: TRBV12-5; size: -; J: TRBJ2-1; D: TRBD1
DNA: TGCGCCAGCCGTCCACAGGGGAACACTGAAGCTTTCTTT; CDR3: CASRPQGNTEAFF; V: TRBV4-1; size: many; J: TRBJ1-1; D: -
DNA: TGCAGTGCTAGTTCGCCCGTTATGGCCTATGGCTACACCTTC; CDR3: CSASSPVMAYGYTF; V: TRBV20-1; size: -; J: TRBJ1-2; D: -
DNA: TGTGCCAGCAGCTTAGTTCGGGACACTGAAGCTTTCTTT; CDR3: CASSLVRDTEAFF; V: TRBV7-3; size: -; J: TRBJ1-1; D: -
DNA: TGCGCCAGCAGTGAGCAGGGTAACACTGAAGCTTTCTTT; CDR3: CASSEQGNTEAFF; V: TRBV10-1; size: -; J: TRBJ1-1; D: -
DNA: TGTGCCAGCAGCCAAGGTCTAGCGGGGCACCACTACGAGCAGTACTTC; CDR3: CASSQGLAGHHYEQYF; V: TRBV3-1/TRBV3-2; size: -; J: TRBJ2-7; D: TRBD2
DNA: TGTGCCAGCAGCTTAGGGGCGCCGAACACTGAAGCTTTCTTT; CDR3: CASSLGAPNTEAFF; V: TRBV5-5; size: once; J: TRBJ1-1; D: -
DNA: TGTGCCAGCAGTTTATTTCCGGGGAGCTCCTACGAGCAGTACTTC; CDR3: CASSLFPGSSYEQYF; V: TRBV27; size: -; J: TRBJ2-7; D: -
DNA: TGTGCCAGCAGCACCACAGGGGGAAATTCACCCCTCCACTTT; CDR3: CASSTTGGNSPLHF; V: TRBV5-4; size: -; J: TRBJ1-6; D: TRBD1
DNA: -; CDR3: CVRSLVVGRGSAFF; V: TRBV7-5; size: -; J: TRBJ1-1; D: -
DNA: TGTGCCACGCTGGACAGCGATAGGACTGAAGCTTTCTTT; CDR3: CATLDSDRTEAFF; V: TRBV10-3; size: -; J: TRBJ1-1; D: -
DNA: TGTGCCAGCAGCTGGACTAGCGGGGGCCACGAGCAGTACTTC; CDR3: CASSWTSGGHEQYF; V: TRBV5-6; size: -; J: TRBJ2-7; D: TRBD2
DNA: TGTGCCACCACGAGCGGGGGGGCGGGGACGTACAATGAGCAGTTCTTC; CDR3: CATTSGGAGTYNEQFF; V: TRBV5-4; size: many; J: TRBJ2-1; D: TRBD2
DNA: TGTGCCAGCAGGCCGGGACAGGGGCAAACACCCCTCCACTTT; CDR3: CASRPGQGQTPLHF; V: TRBV6-5; size: -; J: TRBJ1-6; D: TRBD1
DNA: TGCGCCAGCAGCTTGGACCCGGGACAGGGAGGTCATGAGCAGTTCTTC; CDR3: CASSLDPGQGGHEQFF; V: TRBV5-1; size: -; J: TRBJ2-1; D: TRBD1